This TCR beta chain derives from a study of OX40 agonist ivuxolimab in advanced cancers. Germline CDR1 is SGHKS and CDR2 is YYEKEE (reference sequence). This CDR3 is built from 14 residues. Between the trimmed V and J ends, which lost 0 bases and 6 bases, there was a span of 13 bases. Profiled with immunoSEQ multiplex PCR; TCRdb holds only in-frame clones, not every one. This sample has some 41,000 clones, with 80% to 90% found just once. This sequence was found in an adult with an advanced solid tumor such as melanoma, head and neck, liver or kidney cancer. The chain combines TRBV5-5 with TRBJ2-7; D tentatively fits TRBD1 or TRBD2 (5 bases each). The sequencing used CD4+ or CD8+ T cells sorted from blood, collected in a trial of the OX40 agonist ivuxolimab. As DNA, the CDR3 is TGTGCCAGCAGCTTGGGGGGAACGAGGGGCGAGCAGTACTTC. Translation: CASSLGGTRGEQYF.